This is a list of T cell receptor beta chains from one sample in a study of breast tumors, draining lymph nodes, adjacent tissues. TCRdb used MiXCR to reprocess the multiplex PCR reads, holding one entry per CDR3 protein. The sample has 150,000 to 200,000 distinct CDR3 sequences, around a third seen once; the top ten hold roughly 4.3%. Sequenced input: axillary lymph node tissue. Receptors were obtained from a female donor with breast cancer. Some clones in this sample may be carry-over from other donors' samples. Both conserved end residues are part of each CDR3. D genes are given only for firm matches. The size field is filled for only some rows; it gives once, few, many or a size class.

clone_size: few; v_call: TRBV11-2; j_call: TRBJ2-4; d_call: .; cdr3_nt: TGTGCCAGCTCGTCTCTCCGGGGGAAGGGCATTCAGTACTTC; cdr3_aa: CASSSLRGKGIQYF
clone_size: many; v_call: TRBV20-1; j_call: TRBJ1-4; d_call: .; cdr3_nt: TGCAGTGCTAGGGGGATCGAGGTCTTGGGGGAAAAACTGTTTTTT; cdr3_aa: CSARGIEVLGEKLFF
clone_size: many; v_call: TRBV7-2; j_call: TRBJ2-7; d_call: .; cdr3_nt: TGTGCCAGCAGCTTAGCGGCGTACGAGCAGTACTTC; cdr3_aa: CASSLAAYEQYF
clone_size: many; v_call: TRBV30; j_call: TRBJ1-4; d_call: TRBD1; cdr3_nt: TGTGCCTGGACCTCAGGGGGGCCGGAGGAACTGTTTTTT; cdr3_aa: CAWTSGGPEELFF
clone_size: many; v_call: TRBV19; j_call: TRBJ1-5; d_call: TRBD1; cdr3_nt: TGTGCCAGTAGTATGGGCTCGGGACAGGGGGCCGCTCAGCCCCAGCATTTT; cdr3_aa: CASSMGSGQGAAQPQHF
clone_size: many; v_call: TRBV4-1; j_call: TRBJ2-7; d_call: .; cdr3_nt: TGCGCCAGCAGCCAAGAGCAACCCCCCTACGAGCAGTACTTC; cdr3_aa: CASSQEQPPYEQYF
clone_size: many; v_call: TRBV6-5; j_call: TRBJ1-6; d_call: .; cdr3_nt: TGTGCCAGCAGTTCCCGACGAGGGACGGGGAGCTCCTATAATTCACCCCTCCACTTT; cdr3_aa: CASSSRRGTGSSYNSPLHF
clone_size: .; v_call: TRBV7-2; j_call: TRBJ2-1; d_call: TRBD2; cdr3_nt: TGTGCCAGCAGCTTGGGACTAGCGGGGTACAATGAGCAGCTCTTC; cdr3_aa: CASSLGLAGYNEQLF
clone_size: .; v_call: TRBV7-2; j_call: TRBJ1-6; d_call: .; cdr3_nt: TGTGCCAGCAGCCCCCGGGCAGGGGACTCACCCCTCCACTTT; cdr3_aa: CASSPRAGDSPLHF
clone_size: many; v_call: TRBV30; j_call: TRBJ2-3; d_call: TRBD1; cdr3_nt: TGTGCCTGGGGGACAGGGGGCACAGATACGCAGTATTTT; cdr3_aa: CAWGTGGTDTQYF
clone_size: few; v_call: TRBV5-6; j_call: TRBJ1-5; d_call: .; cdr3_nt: TGTGCCAGCAGCTTAAAGGGCGCATATAGCAATCAGCCCCAGCATTTT; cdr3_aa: CASSLKGAYSNQPQHF
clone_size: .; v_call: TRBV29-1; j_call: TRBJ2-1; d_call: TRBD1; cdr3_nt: TGCAGCGGGGACAGGGGCAATGAGCAGTTCTTC; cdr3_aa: CSGDRGNEQFF
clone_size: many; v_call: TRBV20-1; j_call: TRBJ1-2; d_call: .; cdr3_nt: TGCAGTGCTAGAGGGACTAACTATGGCTCCACCTTC; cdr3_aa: CSARGTNYGSTF
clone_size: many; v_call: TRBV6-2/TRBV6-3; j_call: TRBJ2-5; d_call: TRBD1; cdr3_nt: TGTGCCAGCCGAGGGGACAGCTACCAAGAGACCCAGTACTTC; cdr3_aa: CASRGDSYQETQYF
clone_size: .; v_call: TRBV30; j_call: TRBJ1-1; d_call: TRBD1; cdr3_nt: TGTGCCTGGACGGGACAGGTGAACACTGAAGCTTTCTTT; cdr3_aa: CAWTGQVNTEAFF
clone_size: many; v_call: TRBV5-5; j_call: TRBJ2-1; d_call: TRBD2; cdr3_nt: TGTGCCAGCAGCTTCCGACTAGCGGGGGGGCCCCGTGTTGAGCAGTTCTTC; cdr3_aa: CASSFRLAGGPRVEQFF
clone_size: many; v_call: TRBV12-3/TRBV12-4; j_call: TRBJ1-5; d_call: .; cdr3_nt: TGTGCCAGCAGTCCCGGGGGGACTCAGCCCCAGCATTTT; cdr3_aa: CASSPGGTQPQHF
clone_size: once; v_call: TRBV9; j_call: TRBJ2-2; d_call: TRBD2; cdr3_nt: TGTGCCAGCAGCGTAGTTGCGGGAGGTGGCACCGGGGAGCTGTTTTTT; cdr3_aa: CASSVVAGGGTGELFF
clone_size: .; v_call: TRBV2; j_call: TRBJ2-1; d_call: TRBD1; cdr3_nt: TGTGCCAGCAGTATTCAACAGGGGGCGCAGTCAAATGGGCAGTTCTTC; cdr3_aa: CASSIQQGAQSNGQFF
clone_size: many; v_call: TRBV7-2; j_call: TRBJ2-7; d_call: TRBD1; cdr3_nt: TGTGCCAGCAGCTTGGACAGGGGGTCCTACGAGCAGTACTTC; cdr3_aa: CASSLDRGSYEQYF
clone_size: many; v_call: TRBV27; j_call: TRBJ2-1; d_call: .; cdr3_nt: TGTGCCAGTATGTATAGCGGAAGCTCCTACAATGAGCAGTTCTTC; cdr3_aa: CASMYSGSSYNEQFF
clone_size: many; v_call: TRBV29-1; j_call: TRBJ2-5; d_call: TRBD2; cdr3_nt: TGCAGCGTAGCGGGGGGGGACCAAGAGACCCAGTACTTC; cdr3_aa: CSVAGGDQETQYF
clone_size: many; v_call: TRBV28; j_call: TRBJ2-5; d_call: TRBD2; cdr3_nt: TGTGCCAGCAATGGTGGGGGGGAGGGCCAAGAGACCCAGTACTTC; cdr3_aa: CASNGGGEGQETQYF
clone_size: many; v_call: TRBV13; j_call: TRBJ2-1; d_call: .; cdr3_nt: TGTGCCAGCAGCTATCCCACGGGAACCGACAATGAGCAGTTCTTC; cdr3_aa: CASSYPTGTDNEQFF
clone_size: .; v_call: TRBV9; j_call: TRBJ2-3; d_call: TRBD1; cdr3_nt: TGTGCCAGCAGCGAGACAGGGGGCCAAGATACGCAGTCTTTT; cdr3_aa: CASSETGGQDTQSF
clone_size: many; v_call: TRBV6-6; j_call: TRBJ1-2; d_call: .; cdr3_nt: TGTGCCAGCAGTCACTCGCTAGATCAGGGGAATGGCTACACCTTC; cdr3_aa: CASSHSLDQGNGYTF
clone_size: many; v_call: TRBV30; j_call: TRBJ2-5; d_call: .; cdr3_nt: TGTGCCTGGAGGACACAGGGTGCAGAGACCCAGTACTTC; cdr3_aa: CAWRTQGAETQYF
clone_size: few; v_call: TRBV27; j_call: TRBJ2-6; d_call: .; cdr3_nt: TGTGCCAGCAGCGGAAGAATCTCTGGGGCCAACGTCCTGACTTTC; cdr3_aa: CASSGRISGANVLTF
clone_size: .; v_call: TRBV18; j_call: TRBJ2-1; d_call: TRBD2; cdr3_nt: TGTGCCAGCTCACCAACAGCGGGGGGGCGCAATGAGCAGTTCTTC; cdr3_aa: CASSPTAGGRNEQFF
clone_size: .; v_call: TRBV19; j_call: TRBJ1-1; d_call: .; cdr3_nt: TGTGCCACTGAAAGGGGCGACACTGAAGCTTTCTTT; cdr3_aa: CATERGDTEAFF
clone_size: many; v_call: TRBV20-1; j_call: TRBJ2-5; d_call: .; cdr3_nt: TGCAGTGCGACAGGGGGACTAGCTGCCCAAGAGACCCAGTACTTC; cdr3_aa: CSATGGLAAQETQYF
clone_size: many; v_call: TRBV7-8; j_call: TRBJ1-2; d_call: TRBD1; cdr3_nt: TGTGCCAGCAGCTTAAGGGCAGGGGGCCCTACTAACTATGGCTACACCTTC; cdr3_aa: CASSLRAGGPTNYGYTF
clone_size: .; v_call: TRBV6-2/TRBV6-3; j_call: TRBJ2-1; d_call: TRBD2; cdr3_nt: TGTGCCAGCAGTCCCCGTGAGCGGGAGACCTACAATGAGCAGTTCTTC; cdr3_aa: CASSPRERETYNEQFF
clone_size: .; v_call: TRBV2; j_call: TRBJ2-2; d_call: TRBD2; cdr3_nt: TGTGCCAGCAGAACTAGCGGGGTGGTGGGCACCGGGGAGCTGTTTTTT; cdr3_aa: CASRTSGVVGTGELFF
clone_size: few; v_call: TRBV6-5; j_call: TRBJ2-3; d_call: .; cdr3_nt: TGTGCCTGCAGTTACGGCGTTGGAGATACGCAGTATTTT; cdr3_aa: CACSYGVGDTQYF
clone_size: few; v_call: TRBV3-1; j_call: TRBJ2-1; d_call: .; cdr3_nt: TGTGCCAGCAGCCAAGGAATGTTGAGGAATGAGCAGTTCTTC; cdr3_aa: CASSQGMLRNEQFF
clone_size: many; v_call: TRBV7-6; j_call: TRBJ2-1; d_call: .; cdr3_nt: TGTGCCAGCAGCTTAGTACTACACAGGGCAGAGCAGTTCTTC; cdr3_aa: CASSLVLHRAEQFF
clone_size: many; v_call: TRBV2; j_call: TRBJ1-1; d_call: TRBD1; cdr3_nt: TGTGCCAGCAGCCTGAACAGGGGAACTGAAGCTTTCTTT; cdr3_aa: CASSLNRGTEAFF
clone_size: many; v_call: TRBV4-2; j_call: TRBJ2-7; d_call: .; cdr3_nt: TGTGCCAGCAGCCAAGATAGGCTAGCTTACGAGCAGTACTTC; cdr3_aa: CASSQDRLAYEQYF